The text below deals with one T cell receptor beta chain. The RNA input was about 0.5 to 1 ug, and it was reverse transcribed with random hexamers. A single record per CDR3 protein comes from TCRdb applying MiXCR to the immunoSEQ multiplex PCR reads. The data hold about 430,000 distinct CDR3 sequences, with about 85% observed a single time. The data are from a study of CD8 T cells in Susac syndrome. The CDR3 runs 17 residues. Between the trimmed V and J ends, which lost 2 bases and 0 bases, there was a span of 15 bases. Germline V gene data show CDR1 as MGHRA and CDR2 as YSYEKL. V and J are TRBV4-1 and TRBJ2-3; D not resolved. This receptor was identified in a human donor with multiple sclerosis. Sequenced sample: CD8+ T cells from PBMCs. In DNA, the CDR3 is TGCGCCAGCAGCCAACGCCGACCAGCGTTGAGCACAGATACGCAGTATTTT. Residues: CASSQRRPALSTDTQYF.